The clone carrying this T cell receptor beta chain was counted between two and nine times. This entry belongs to a study of T cell changes during pregnancy in multiple sclerosis. Assay used: immunoSEQ multiplex PCR; TCRdb lists only in-frame clones, some missing. The sample has about 120,000 clones, 85% to 95% seen once. This receptor was taken from a female donor with multiple sclerosis, enrolled in a pregnancy study. Sequenced material: peripheral blood, taken before pregnancy.

CDR3 amino acids: CASSLRPTGNNEKLFF. For the CDR3, the DNA is TGTGCCAGCAGCTTAAGACCGACAGGAAATAATGAAAAACTGTTTTTT. The gene calls are TRBV7-9 and TRBJ1-4, with TRBD1 as a possible D gene (6 bases). The germline CDR1 and CDR2 sequences are SEHNR and FQNEAQ (reference sequence). V was trimmed by 2 bases and J by 4 bases, leaving 14 bases between them. The CDR3 length is 16 residues.